The T cell receptor (beta chain) described here comes from a study of cytomegalovirus exposure and HLA in healthy donors. Study findings and constraints: Roughly even sequencing depth across donors was the assumption behind the presence/absence analyses. The majority of CMV-associated TCR beta chains were reported as apparently HLA-restricted in a later analysis. A prior analysis recorded that most TCR beta V segments were productive about 87% or about 30% of the time.

It was with 60 Vbeta and 13 Jbeta primers that the PCR ran. Generated by immunoSEQ multiplex PCR, the TCRdb table keeps only in-frame clones and is missing some. Listed are roughly 200,000 clones; 1.1% falls within the top ten. Donors showed nominal health when sampled, although they likely had unrecorded immune exposures. To note about this clone: Its target is unknown.

This CDR3 region has 14 residues. Trimming removed 3 bases from V and 5 bases from J, with 11 bases in between. CDR1 is SEHNR and CDR2 is FQNEAQ in the germline V gene (reference sequence). The sequencing sample was made of PBMCs. The receptor was isolated from a girl aged 2-9 years in good health and CMV-seropositive. V gene TRBV7-9 combines with J gene TRBJ1-5, with a weak D call TRBD1 (5 bases). The chain's CDR3 is CASSFAGRDQPQHF. The CDR3 DNA follows: TGTGCCAGCAGCTTTGCAGGGAGGGATCAGCCCCAGCATTTT.